This entry lists 27 T cell receptor beta chains sequenced from one sample in a study of CD8 T cells in Susac syndrome. cDNA came from approximately 0.5 to 1 ug RNA primed by random hexamers. TCRdb reprocessed the immunoSEQ multiplex PCR reads with MiXCR, giving one entry per CDR3 protein. The sample lists roughly 150,000 distinct CDR3 sequences; approximately 92% were seen once. Source material: CD4+ T cells from PBMCs. The origin of the receptors is a human donor in good health.

The V gene is TRBV20-1, the J gene TRBJ1-1; maybe TRBD1 (5 bases). Between the trimmed V and J ends, which lost 1 base and 4 bases, there was a span of 13 bases. This CDR3 region has 14 residues. Germline CDR1 DFQATT, CDR2 SNEGSKA (reference sequence). In DNA, the CDR3 is TGCAGTGCTAGAGTTACTGGAAGGGGCACTGAAGCTTTCTTT. Protein sequence: CSARVTGRGTEAFF.

The chain carries TRBV6-6 and TRBJ2-7, with TRBD1 identical over 9 bases. Germline trimming cut 0 bases from V and 5 bases from J; bases unmatched to any gene: 5. Germline V gene sequence: CDR1 MNHNY, CDR2 SVGAGI (reference sequence). The CDR3 has 15 residues. CDR3 region: CASSYSGTGWNEQYF. The CDR3 coding sequence is TGTGCCAGCAGTTACTCTGGGACAGGGTGGAACGAGCAGTACTTC.

The chain couples TRBV5-1 to TRBJ2-2; possible D gene TRBD1, 7 bases. CDR3 length equals 16 residues. V was trimmed by 4 bases and J by 7 bases, leaving 20 bases between them. CDR1 is SGHRS, CDR2 YFSETQ, per germline. This CDR3 reads CASSLRGAGGGGELFF. CDR3 coding DNA: TGCGCCAGCAGCCTCCGAGGAGCAGGGGGAGGCGGGGAGCTGTTTTTT.

The chain uses TRBV5-4 and TRBJ2-6, with a tentative D call TRBD1 (6 bases). The length of the CDR3 is 17 residues. The V gene lost 6 bases and the J gene lost 2 bases, with 18 bases spanning the gap. Germline lookup yields CDR1 SGHNT and CDR2 YYREEE (reference sequence). The CDR3 DNA is TGTGCCAGCACCGTAGGGGGACGGAGAACTGGGGCCAACGTCCTGACTTTC. Translating gives CASTVGGRRTGANVLTF.

The chain couples TRBV7-3 to TRBJ1-1; D unclear. V gave up 8 bases and J gave up 1 base, with 11 bases separating them. This CDR3 is 13 amino acids long. Germline values: CDR1 SGHTA, CDR2 FQGTGA. The CDR3 loop reads CASLLEPNTEAFF. DNA for the CDR3: TGTGCCAGCCTTCTGGAGCCGAACACTGAAGCTTTCTTT.

The V gene is TRBV7-9, the J gene TRBJ2-5, with D unresolved. The CDR3 consists of 14 residues. Trimming removed 3 bases at V and 3 bases at J, with 11 bases between. CDR1 and CDR2 (germline): SEHNR, FQNEAQ (reference sequence). CDR3 sequence (DNA): TGTGCCAGCAGCTTCAGAGCTTTGGAAGAGACCCAGTACTTC. Translated: CASSFRALEETQYF.

This clonotype is a singleton in its sample. This rearrangement joins TRBV11-2 to TRBJ2-2; unclear D gene. The CDR3 covers 16 residues. Germline CDR1 and CDR2: SGHAT and FQNNGV. Trimming pared 5 bases from V and 0 bases from J, leaving 13 bases between. Written as DNA, the CDR3 is TGTGCCAGCAGCCTATGGGCACCCACGAACACCGGGGAGCTGTTTTTT. Protein product: CASSLWAPTNTGELFF. The whole variable domain, remainder taken from reference TRBV11-2 and TRBJ2-2, is EAGVAQSPRYKIIEKRQSVAFWCNPISGHATLYWYQQILGQGPKLLIQFQNNGVVDDSQLPKDRFSAERLKGVDSTLKIQPAKLEDSAVYLCASSLWAPTNTGELFFGEGSRLTVL.

The chain joins TRBV7-2 to TRBJ1-2; D remains ambiguous. CDR1 is SGHTA and CDR2 is FQGNSA in the germline V gene. V was pared by 2 bases and J by 5 bases, with 15 bases between. The CDR3 covers 15 residues. DNA for the CDR3: TGTGCCAGCAGCTTAAGTCGGGCAGACCTGTATGGCTACACCTTC. This codes for CASSLSRADLYGYTF.

This chain links TRBV7-2 with TRBJ2-7; a possible D gene is TRBD2 (5 bases). Germline V gene sequence: CDR1 SGHTA, CDR2 FQGNSA. Trimming removed 5 bases from V and 3 bases from J, with 17 bases in between. The length of the CDR3 is 15 residues. The CDR3 sequence is CASSLFGGVNYEQYF. The CDR3, as DNA: TGTGCCAGCAGCCTGTTTGGAGGAGTGAACTACGAGCAGTACTTC.

The chain joins TRBV2 to TRBJ1-1, with D hard to call. Between the trimmed V and J ends, which lost 6 bases and 5 bases, there was a span of 28 bases. Germline V gene data show CDR1 as SNHLY and CDR2 as FYNNEI. This CDR3 is built from 18 residues. In DNA, the CDR3 is TGTGCCAGCAGCGGAAGTTCAAGGGCGTCCCACTCCTATACTGAAGCTTTCTTT. It translates to CASSGSSRASHSYTEAFF.

V is TRBV7-9 and J is TRBJ1-1; D gene ambiguous. Germline lookup yields CDR1 SEHNR and CDR2 FQNEAQ (reference sequence). The V end was cut by 7 bases, the J end by 5 bases, with 14 bases between. The CDR3 has 13 amino acids. CDR3 sequence (DNA): TGTGCCAGCATCCCCATTGCCGATACTGAAGCTTTCTTT. Translation: CASIPIADTEAFF. Full variable domain (rest looked up from reference TRBV7-9 and TRBJ1-1): DTGVSQNPRHKITKRGQNVTFRCDPISEHNRLYWYRQTLGQGPEFLTYFQNEAQLEKSRLLSDRFSAERPKGSFSTLEIQRTEQGDSAMYLCASIPIADTEAFFGQGTRLTVV.

The rearrangement joins TRBV10-3 to TRBJ2-2; either TRBD1 or TRBD2 may supply D (6 bases each). Germline V gene sequence: CDR1 ENHRY, CDR2 SYGVKD. The CDR3 runs 13 residues. Trimming shortened V by 6 bases and J by 6 bases, and 11 bases separated the two germline ends. CDR3 loop: CAIREGGAGELFF. The DNA of the CDR3 is TGTGCCATCAGGGAGGGGGGCGCCGGGGAGCTGTTTTTT.

V is TRBV11-2 and J is TRBJ2-1; perhaps TRBD2 as D (6 bases). Trimming pared 10 bases from V and 5 bases from J, leaving 15 bases between. The CDR3 runs 13 residues. From germline, CDR1 is SGHAT and CDR2 FQNNGV. CDR3 in DNA: TGTGCCATCCGGGACTGGGTAGACAATGAGCAGTTCTTC. This codes for CAIRDWVDNEQFF.

Note on this clonotype: It is likely a read error, because the conserved phenylalanine at the end of the CDR3 is missing. The chain joins TRBV2 to TRBJ1-5, with a possible D match to TRBD1 (6 bases). The V end was cut by 6 bases, the J end by 5 bases, with 23 bases between. CDR1 SNHLY and CDR2 FYNNEI come from the germline V gene. The CDR3 contains 17 residues. The CDR3 bases are TGTGCCAGCAGGGCCTTCGCCGGGACCAGGGGAGATCAGCCCCAGCATCTT. This sequence encodes CASRAFAGTRGDQPQHL.

J is TRBJ2-7 and V is TRBV7-9; 13 bases align to TRBD2. CDR1 and CDR2 from the germline V gene are SEHNR and FQNEAQ (reference sequence). This CDR3 spans 13 amino acids. After removal of 5 bases from V and 10 bases from J, the junction contained 5 bases not matched to a gene. CDR3 sequence (DNA): TGTGCCAGCAGCAGGACTAGCGGGGGAAACCAGTACTTC. It codes for CASSRTSGGNQYF. Supplemented by reference TRBV7-9 and TRBJ2-7, the full variable domain reads DTGVSQNPRHKITKRGQNVTFRCDPISEHNRLYWYRQTLGQGPEFLTYFQNEAQLEKSRLLSDRFSAERPKGSFSTLEIQRTEQGDSAMYLCASSRTSGGNQYFGPGTRLTVT.

This chain uses TRBV18 with TRBJ2-7; D gene ambiguous. This CDR3 has 14 residues. The V gene's germline CDR1 is KGHSH and CDR2 LQKENI. The V end lost 6 bases, the J end lost 5 bases, and 17 bases lay between the germline ends. The CDR3 DNA reads TGTGCCAGCTCGCCGTCGGACGGGCTCAACGAGCAGTACTTC. It yields the protein CASSPSDGLNEQYF.

This chain links TRBV6-6 with TRBJ2-7; D gene ambiguous. This CDR3 comprises 14 residues. V dropped 2 bases and J dropped 0 bases, with 8 bases sitting between them. In germline, CDR1 is MNHNY, CDR2 SVGAGI (reference sequence). This CDR3 is CASSYGPNSYEQYF. CDR3 coding DNA: TGTGCCAGCAGTTACGGGCCTAACTCCTACGAGCAGTACTTC.

This chain joins TRBV6-5 and TRBJ2-1; D possibly corresponds to TRBD1 (5 bases). Per germline, CDR1 MNHEY and CDR2 SVGAGI. The CDR3 consists of 11 residues. Trimming took off 5 bases at V and 16 bases at J, with 15 bases between the two ends. In nucleotides, the CDR3 is TGTGCCAGCAGTACAGCAGGGCTACAATTCTTC. Its translation is CASSTAGLQFF.

The chain is built from TRBV7-8 and TRBJ2-5, with D perhaps matching TRBD1 (6 bases). Between the trimmed V and J ends, which lost 3 bases and 1 base, there was a span of 12 bases. CDR1 and CDR2 (germline): SGHVS, FQNEAQ. The CDR3 is 15 residues long. The CDR3 DNA reads TGTGCCAGCAGCTTTCAGGGGTCAGGCCAAGAGACCCAGTACTTC. It translates to CASSFQGSGQETQYF.

This sequence joins TRBV3-1 and TRBJ1-6; 9 bases align to TRBD1. The V gene end was trimmed by 4 bases and the J gene end by 10 bases; junction bases not matched to a gene: 11. CDR3 length equals 16 residues. The germline gives CDR1 LGHDT, CDR2 YNNKEL (reference sequence). CDR3 DNA: TGTGCCAGCAGCCTAGCTGGGACAGGGTTAGGATCACCCCTCCACTTT. Translation: CASSLAGTGLGSPLHF.

This clonotype was observed a handful of times. The chain links TRBV6-6 to TRBJ2-2; D is perhaps TRBD1 (5 bases). The CDR3 runs to 13 residues. Germline values: CDR1 MNHNY, CDR2 SVGAGI (reference sequence). V lost 4 bases and J 5 bases, leaving 8 bases between the germline ends. In DNA form, the CDR3 reads TGTGCCAGCAGTTCAGGGTTAACCGGGGAGCTGTTTTTT. Amino acids: CASSSGLTGELFF.

The chain employs TRBV6-5 and TRBJ2-7; a possible D gene is TRBD1 (6 bases). This CDR3 is built from 13 residues. V was trimmed by 2 bases and J by 3 bases, leaving 8 bases between them. Germline CDR1 MNHEY, CDR2 SVGAGI. The CDR3 reads CASSYGQLYEQYF. The CDR3 DNA reads as TGTGCCAGCAGTTACGGACAGCTCTACGAGCAGTACTTC.

This chain links TRBV4-1 with TRBJ1-6; D unclear. CDR1 and CDR2 from the germline V gene are MGHRA and YSYEKL. This CDR3 region has 15 residues. Trimming left V 0 bases short and J 5 bases short, with 8 bases between. CDR3 coding DNA: TGCGCCAGCAGCCAAGATGAACGCGATAATTCACCCCTCCACTTT. Protein product: CASSQDERDNSPLHF.

This clonotype was detected only a few times. The CDR3, as DNA: TGTGCCAGCAGTTTAACCGGGGCCGACACTGAAGCTTTCTTT. Protein sequence: CASSLTGADTEAFF. V gene TRBV27 combines with J gene TRBJ1-1, with D possibly matching TRBD1 (5 bases). Germline-derived CDR1 and CDR2 are MNHEY and SMNVEV (reference sequence). V dropped 2 bases and J dropped 3 bases, with 10 bases sitting between them. The CDR3 length is 14 residues.

In nucleotides, the CDR3 is TGTGCCAGCAGCCAAGCGGGCCTGTCCAATGAGCAGTTCTTC. Its translation is CASSQAGLSNEQFF. The rearrangement links TRBV14 to TRBJ2-1; D unclear. The CDR3 spans 14 residues. The germline V and J ends were trimmed by 1 base and 6 bases, with 10 bases remaining between them. Germline V gene sequence: CDR1 SGHDN, CDR2 FVKESK. The variable domain in full, with the rest retrieved from reference TRBV14 and TRBJ2-1, is EAGVTQFPSHSVIEKGQTVTLRCDPISGHDNLYWYRRVMGKEIKFLLHFVKESKQDESGMPNNRFLAERTGGTYSTLKVQPAELEDSGVYFCASSQAGLSNEQFFGPGTRLTVL.

The rearrangement joins TRBV18 to TRBJ1-1, with a tentative D call TRBD1 (6 bases). The CDR3 is 13 amino acids. Trimming took 5 bases from V and 4 from J, leaving 11 bases between them. Germline CDR1 KGHSH, CDR2 LQKENI. The DNA for the CDR3 is TGTGCCAGCTCATCGGGACATAGCACTGAAGCTTTCTTT. Translation gives CASSSGHSTEAFF.

The chain uses TRBV7-9 and TRBJ2-1; 8 positions match TRBD2. Germline V gene data show CDR1 as SEHNR and CDR2 as FQNEAQ (reference sequence). The CDR3 extends over 15 amino acids. V was pared by 2 bases and J by 8 bases, with 8 bases of the junction left unmatched. Here the CDR3 reads CASSLSGGRFYEQFF. Written as DNA, the CDR3 is TGTGCCAGCAGCTTATCGGGGGGGCGCTTCTATGAGCAGTTCTTC.